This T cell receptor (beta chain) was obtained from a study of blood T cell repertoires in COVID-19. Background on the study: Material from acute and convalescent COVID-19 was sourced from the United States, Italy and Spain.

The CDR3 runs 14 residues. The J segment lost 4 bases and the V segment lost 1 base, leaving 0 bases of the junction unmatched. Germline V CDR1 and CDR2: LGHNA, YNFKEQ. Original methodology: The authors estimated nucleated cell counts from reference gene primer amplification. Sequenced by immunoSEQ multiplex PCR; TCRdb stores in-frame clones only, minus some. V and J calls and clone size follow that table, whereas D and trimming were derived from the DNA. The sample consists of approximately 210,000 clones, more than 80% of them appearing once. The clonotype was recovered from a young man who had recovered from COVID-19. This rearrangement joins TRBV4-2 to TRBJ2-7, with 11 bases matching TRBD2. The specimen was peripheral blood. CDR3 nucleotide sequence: TGTGCCAGCAGCCAAGGACTAGCGGGGTACGAGCAGTACTTC. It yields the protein CASSQGLAGYEQYF.